This is a list of T cell receptor beta chains from one sample in a study of shared clonotypes between healthy human individuals. The table came from immunoSEQ multiplex PCR; TCRdb's copy has only in-frame clones and leaves some out. Seen here are about 600,000 clones, 97% observed once, and the top ten hold around 0.06%. Sample: naive CD4+ T cells sorted from blood. The receptors originated from a young woman in good health. CDR3s include the opening cysteine and the closing phenylalanine or tryptophan. The order of the fields is V gene, J gene, CDR3 protein.

TRBV11-2,TRBJ2-1,CASSFLATSARDEQFF
TRBV30,TRBJ2-7,CAWSRSLAGGYIEQYF
TRBV4-1,TRBJ2-7,CASSQDGGHKSYEQYF
TRBV2,TRBJ1-1,CASRGLRNTEAFF
TRBV19,TRBJ2-7,CASSINHEQYF
TRBV7-9,TRBJ2-3,CASSSRTGAPTDTQYF
TRBV9,TRBJ1-1,CASSVVPGANTEAFF
TRBV5-1,TRBJ1-3,CASSHSLVASGNTIYF
TRBV9,TRBJ1-3,CASSVAGGPSSGNTIYF
TRBV5-1,TRBJ1-4,CASSRWGTAATNEKLFF